The rows below give T cell receptor beta chains drawn from one sample of a study of shared clonotypes between healthy human individuals. Profiling relied on immunoSEQ multiplex PCR, and the TCRdb table lists in-frame clones only, not all of them. Found here are hundreds of thousands of clones, about 74% of them singletons; the top ten hold less than 2%. Specimen: memory CD4+ T cells sorted from blood. The receptors were gathered from a woman aged 30 to 39 in good health. Each CDR3 is given with its conserved first and last residue. The order of the fields is D gene, J gene, V gene, CDR3 protein. D genes are given only for firm matches.

-	TRBJ2-7	TRBV7-8	CASSLLGRFSYEQYF
TRBD2	TRBJ2-5	TRBV19	CASSPGLALQETQYF
TRBD1	TRBJ2-2	TRBV5-1	CASSYYRGRTTGELFF
-	TRBJ2-1	TRBV11-2	CASSWGSSYNEQFF
-	TRBJ2-5	TRBV6-1	CASSLYRSRGETQYF
-	TRBJ2-7	TRBV5-6	CASSPGTYEQYF
TRBD1	TRBJ2-2	TRBV5-1	CASSSGQVTGELFF
-	TRBJ2-4	TRBV15	CATSEVGGRNIQYF
-	TRBJ2-3	TRBV5-1	CASSLAAGAETDTQYF
TRBD2	TRBJ2-3	TRBV29-1	CSVDLAGGADTQYF
-	TRBJ2-7	TRBV11-2	CASSAPNSYEQYF
TRBD1	TRBJ1-1	TRBV28	CASSSPPDRESGTEAFF
-	TRBJ1-1	TRBV29-1	CSVGWLGGTEAFF
-	TRBJ2-3	TRBV9	CASSAGDATDTQYF
-	TRBJ1-3	TRBV30	CAWSPGSSGNTIYF
TRBD2	TRBJ2-7	TRBV19	CASSNPSAGGPLEQYF